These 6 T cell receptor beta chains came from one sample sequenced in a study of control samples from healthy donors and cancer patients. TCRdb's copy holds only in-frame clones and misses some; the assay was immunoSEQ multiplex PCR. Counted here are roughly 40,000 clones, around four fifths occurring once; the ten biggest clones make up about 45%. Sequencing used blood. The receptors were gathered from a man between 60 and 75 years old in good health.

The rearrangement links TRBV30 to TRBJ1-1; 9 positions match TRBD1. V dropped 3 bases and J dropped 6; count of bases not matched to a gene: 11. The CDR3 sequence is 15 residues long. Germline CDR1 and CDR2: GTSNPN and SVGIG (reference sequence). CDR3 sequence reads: CAWSGRGQGDAEAFF. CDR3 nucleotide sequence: TGTGCCTGGAGCGGGAGGGGACAGGGTGATGCTGAAGCTTTCTTT.

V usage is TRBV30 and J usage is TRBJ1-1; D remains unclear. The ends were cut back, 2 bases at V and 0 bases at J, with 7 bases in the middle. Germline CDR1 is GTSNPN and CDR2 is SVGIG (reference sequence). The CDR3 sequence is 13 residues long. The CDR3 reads CAWSKIMNTEAFF. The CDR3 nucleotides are TGTGCCTGGAGTAAGATCATGAACACTGAAGCTTTCTTT. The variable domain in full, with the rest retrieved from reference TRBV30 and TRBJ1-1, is SQTIHQWPATLVQPVGSPLSLECTVEGTSNPNLYWYRQAAGRGLQLLFYSVGIGQISSEVPQNLSASRPQDRQFILSSKKLLLSDSGFYLCAWSKIMNTEAFFGQGTRLTVV.

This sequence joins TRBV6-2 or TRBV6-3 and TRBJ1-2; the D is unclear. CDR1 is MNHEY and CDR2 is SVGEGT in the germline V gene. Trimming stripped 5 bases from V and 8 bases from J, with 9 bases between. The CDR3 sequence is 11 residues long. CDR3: CASSEPGGYTF. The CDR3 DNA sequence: TGTGCCAGCAGTGAGCCGGGCGGCTACACCTTC.

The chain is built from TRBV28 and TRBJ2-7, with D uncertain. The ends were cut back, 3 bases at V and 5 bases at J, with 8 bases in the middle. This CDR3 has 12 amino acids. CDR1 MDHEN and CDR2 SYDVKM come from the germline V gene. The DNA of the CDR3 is TGTGCCAGCAGTTTGTCCGGAAACGAGCAGTACTTC. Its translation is CASSLSGNEQYF.

CDR3 in DNA: TGTGCCAGCAGCCAAGATAGGCTAGCGGGGGGATGGAGGTCCTACAATGAGCAGTTCTTC. It translates to CASSQDRLAGGWRSYNEQFF. V usage is TRBV4-2 and J usage is TRBJ2-1; 11 positions agree with TRBD2. J was trimmed by 1 base and V by 0 bases; bases with no gene match: 11. The CDR3 loop spans 20 amino acids. CDR1 is LGHNA, CDR2 YNFKEQ, per germline.

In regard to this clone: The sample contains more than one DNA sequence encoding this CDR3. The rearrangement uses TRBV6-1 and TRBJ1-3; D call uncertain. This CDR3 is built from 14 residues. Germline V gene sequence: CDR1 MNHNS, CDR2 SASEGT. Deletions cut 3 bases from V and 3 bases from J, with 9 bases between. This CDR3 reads CASSEGWVGNTIYF. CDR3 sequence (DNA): TGTGCCAGCAGTGAGGGGTGGGTTGGAAACACCATATATTTT.